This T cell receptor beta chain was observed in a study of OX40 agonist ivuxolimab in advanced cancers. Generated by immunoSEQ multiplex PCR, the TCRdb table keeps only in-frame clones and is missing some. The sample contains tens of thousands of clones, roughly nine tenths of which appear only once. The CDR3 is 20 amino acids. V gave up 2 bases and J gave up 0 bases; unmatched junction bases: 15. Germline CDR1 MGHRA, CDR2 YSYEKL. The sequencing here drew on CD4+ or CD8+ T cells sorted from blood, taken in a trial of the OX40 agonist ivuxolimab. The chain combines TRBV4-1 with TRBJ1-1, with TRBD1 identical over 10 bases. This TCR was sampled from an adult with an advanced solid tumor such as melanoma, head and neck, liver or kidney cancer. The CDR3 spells CASSQRSPPTGGPMNTEAFF. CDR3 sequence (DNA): TGCGCCAGCAGCCAACGTTCCCCCCCGACAGGGGGCCCCATGAACACTGAAGCTTTCTTT.